This T cell receptor (beta chain) was identified in a study of response to subunit inactivated influenza vaccine. Germline V lookup: CDR1 SGHDN, CDR2 FVKESK. Trimming at V came to 0 bases and at J to 5 bases, leaving 13 bases not matched to a gene. The CDR3 is made up of 17 amino acids. TCRdb analysed the RT-PCR reads with MiXCR anew, one entry per CDR3 protein. In the table there are some 480,000 distinct CDR3 sequences, approximately 11% of which are singletons. As for this clonotype: Its antigen is unknown.

Overall study results and limits: Each seasonal flu vaccination may recruit only limited new T cells, authors suggested.

The receptor's source is a man aged 50 to 59 who received an inactivated influenza vaccine. The V call is TRBV14, the J call TRBJ2-7; TRBD2 matches 7 bases. The starting material was PBMCs from blood, obtained 35 to 45 days after vaccination. This CDR3 reads CASSQDRRGGPFHEQYF. In DNA form, the CDR3 reads TGTGCCAGCAGCCAAGATCGTCGGGGAGGGCCTTTCCACGAGCAGTACTTC.